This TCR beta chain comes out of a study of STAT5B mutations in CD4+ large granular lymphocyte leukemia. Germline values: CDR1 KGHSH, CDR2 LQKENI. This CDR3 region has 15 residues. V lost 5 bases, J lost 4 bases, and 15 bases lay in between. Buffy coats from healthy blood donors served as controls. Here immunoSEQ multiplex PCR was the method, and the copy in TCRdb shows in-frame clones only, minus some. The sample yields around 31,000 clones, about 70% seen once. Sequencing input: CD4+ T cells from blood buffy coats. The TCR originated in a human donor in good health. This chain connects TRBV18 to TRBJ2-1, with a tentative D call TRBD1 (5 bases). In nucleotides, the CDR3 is TGTGCCAGCTCATCATCTTCAGGGTCGTACAATGAGCAGTTCTTC. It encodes CASSSSSGSYNEQFF.